Listed below are T cell receptor beta chains from one sample, sequenced in a study of T cell responses to AZD1222 COVID-19 vaccine. Using immunoSEQ multiplex PCR, the repertoire was profiled, and TCRdb retains in-frame clones only, with some absent. Among around 130,000 clones listed, 75% to 95% were seen once. The source material was peripheral blood, sampled 28 days after the second dose of the MenACWY control vaccine. These receptors came from an adult who received the MenACWY meningococcal vaccine as a control. The CDR3 runs from the conserved cysteine through the conserved F or W. A D gene is named only where the DNA matches it firmly. Size values are once, few and many counts, or a class for expanded clones, and some rows have none.

size	D	V	J	DNA	CDR3
-	-	TRBV7-2	TRBJ1-6	TGTGCCAGCAGCTTACATTACAGGGAAACTAATTCACCCCTCCACTTT	CASSLHYRETNSPLHF
-	TRBD1	TRBV28	TRBJ1-6	TGTGCCAGCAGTTTATTCCCGGGACAGGGTGCACCCCTCCACTTT	CASSLFPGQGAPLHF
-	TRBD1	TRBV6-5	TRBJ1-3	TGTGCCAGCAGGACAGGGGCTACCTCAGGAAACACCATATATTTT	CASRTGATSGNTIYF
-	-	TRBV12-3/TRBV12-4	TRBJ1-1	TGTGCCAGCAGTTTCGGAGCCGGCACTGAAGCTTTCTTT	CASSFGAGTEAFF
-	-	TRBV15	TRBJ2-3	TGTGCCACCAGCAGAGTCCCCAGCTTGGCGGGTACAGATACGCAGTATTTT	CATSRVPSLAGTDTQYF
few	TRBD2	TRBV5-4	TRBJ2-5	TGTGCCAGCAGCTCGGGAGTTGGTAGCGGGGGAGAGACCCAGTACTTC	CASSSGVGSGGETQYF
-	-	TRBV5-4	TRBJ1-2	TGTGCCAGCAGCATTTCCGGGATTCTCTATGGCTACACCTTC	CASSISGILYGYTF
-	TRBD2	TRBV6-5	TRBJ2-3	TGTGCCAGCAGCCTAGCGGGGGGGCCTACAGATACGCAGTATTTT	CASSLAGGPTDTQYF
-	-	TRBV6-4	TRBJ2-6	TGTGCCAGCAGTGAGGGATCTGGGGCCAACGTCCTGACTTTC	CASSEGSGANVLTF
-	-	TRBV2	TRBJ2-5	TGTGCCAGCAGTGAATGGCCCCGGGACGGAGAGACCCAGTACTTC	CASSEWPRDGETQYF
-	-	TRBV24-1	TRBJ2-7	TGTGCCACCAGTGATTTCCCCACAACGCACGAGCAGTACTTC	CATSDFPTTHEQYF
-	TRBD1	TRBV27	TRBJ2-1	TGTGCCAGCAGGCTGGACAGGGAGGACAATGAGCAGTTCTTC	CASRLDREDNEQFF
-	-	TRBV11-2	TRBJ1-1	TGTGCCAGCAGCTTAGTCACGGGAGAAGCTTTCTTT	CASSLVTGEAFF
-	-	TRBV7-9	TRBJ1-1	TGTGCCAGCAGCTTAAGAGGTTTGGGTAACACTGAAGCTTTCTTT	CASSLRGLGNTEAFF
-	TRBD2	TRBV5-4	TRBJ2-3	TGTGCCAGCAGCCCGAGGGGAGGGGGCACAGATACGCAGTATTTT	CASSPRGGGTDTQYF
-	TRBD2	TRBV18	TRBJ2-3	TGTGCCAGCTCACCGGCGACTAGCGGGGGAACAGATACGCAGTATTTT	CASSPATSGGTDTQYF
-	-	TRBV7-8	TRBJ2-1	TGTGCCAGCAGCCAAAGGATGGATACCGTCCTTTACAATGAGCAGTTCTTC	CASSQRMDTVLYNEQFF
once	TRBD1	TRBV6-2/TRBV6-3	TRBJ2-1	TGTGCCAGCAGTTACCCAGACAGGGGTGAGCAGTTCTTC	CASSYPDRGEQFF
few	TRBD1	TRBV7-8	TRBJ1-4	TGTGCCAGCAGCTTAGGTCAGGGCAGGGGGCACGAGGGTGAAAAACTGTTTTTT	CASSLGQGRGHEGEKLFF
-	TRBD1	TRBV28	TRBJ1-6	TGTGCCAGCAGCGCGCTAGGGACAGGGAGGACTAATTCACCCCTCCACTTT	CASSALGTGRTNSPLHF
-	TRBD1	TRBV7-6	TRBJ2-5	TGTGCCAGCAGCCTCAGACAGGGGAAAGAGACCCAGTACTTC	CASSLRQGKETQYF
-	TRBD2	TRBV5-1	TRBJ2-3	TGCGCCAGCAGCCGGACTAGCGGGACTAGCACAGATACGCAGTATTTT	CASSRTSGTSTDTQYF
-	-	TRBV6-5	TRBJ1-5	TGTGCCAGCAGGGTTCAGACAGCGAGCAATCAGCCCCAGCATTTT	CASRVQTASNQPQHF
-	TRBD2	TRBV27	TRBJ2-7	TGTGCCAGCAGTTTATCCCCGGGGGGGAACGAGCAGTACTTC	CASSLSPGGNEQYF
-	-	TRBV5-6	TRBJ2-3	TGTGCCAGCAGCTTGGTAACTGGGGGGCTAAGTGGGACAGATACGCAGTATTTT	CASSLVTGGLSGTDTQYF
-	-	TRBV7-9	TRBJ2-3	TGTGCCAGCAGCCGCCCAGATACGCAGTATTTT	CASSRPDTQYF
-	-	TRBV11-2	TRBJ1-5	TGTGCCAGCACCGGAGGGGGAGGCAGGGGTGGCAATCAGCCCCAGCATTTT	CASTGGGGRGGNQPQHF
-	-	TRBV7-8	TRBJ1-3	TGTGCCAGCAGCATCCGGGACAACCGAAACACCATATATTTT	CASSIRDNRNTIYF
-	-	TRBV7-3	TRBJ2-5	TGTGCCAGCAGCTTAACTCCAGGGACACAGACCCAGTACTTC	CASSLTPGTQTQYF
-	-	TRBV19	TRBJ1-1	TGTGCCAGTAGTATCAGAGAGAACACTGAAGCTTTCTTT	CASSIRENTEAFF
-	TRBD1	TRBV5-1	TRBJ1-5	TGCGCCAGCAGCCCGGGACAGGGAGGGGACCAGCCCCAGCATTTT	CASSPGQGGDQPQHF
once	-	TRBV5-5	TRBJ2-7	TGTGCCAGCAGCTTGGGAGTCCGGACCAGGGACGAGCAGTACTTC	CASSLGVRTRDEQYF
-	TRBD1	TRBV2	TRBJ2-1	TGTGCCAGCGGATCCGGGACAGGGGGCCGCAATGAGCAGTTCTTC	CASGSGTGGRNEQFF
-	-	TRBV21-1	TRBJ2-7	TGTGCCAGCAGCAAAGGAGGGTATGGAAGCTCCTACGAGCAGTACTTC	CASSKGGYGSSYEQYF
once	-	TRBV6-5	TRBJ2-1	TGTGCCAGCAGTTACTTGACTAGTTCCTACAATGAGCAGTTCTTC	CASSYLTSSYNEQFF
once	-	TRBV10-1	TRBJ1-1	TGCGCCAGCAACTCCGGGACAAAGAACACTGAAGCTTTCTTT	CASNSGTKNTEAFF
-	TRBD1	TRBV15	TRBJ2-5	TGTGCCACCAGCAGGGAAATAACCGGGACAGGGATCCGGGAGACCCAGTACTTC	CATSREITGTGIRETQYF
-	TRBD2	TRBV29-1	TRBJ2-2	TGCAGCGTTGAAGGACTAGCGGGGTTTGACGGGGAGCTGTTTTTT	CSVEGLAGFDGELFF
-	TRBD2	TRBV2	TRBJ2-7	TGTGCCAGCAACAGACAGGGAGAGATAGGGGGACTAGCGGGAGGGAACTACGAGCAGTACTTC	CASNRQGEIGGLAGGNYEQYF
-	-	TRBV9	TRBJ2-3	TGTGCCAGCAGCGTACAGGGCGAAACCACAGATACGCAGTATTTT	CASSVQGETTDTQYF
-	-	TRBV18	TRBJ1-2	TGTGCCAGCTCACCGGGGGGAGGGGCAACCGGCTATGGCTACACCTTC	CASSPGGGATGYGYTF
-	-	TRBV7-6	TRBJ2-7	TGTGCCAGCAGCTTCGGTCCAAGGGCGGGGAGCTACGAGCAGTACTTC	CASSFGPRAGSYEQYF
-	TRBD2	TRBV3-1/TRBV3-2	TRBJ2-1	TGTGCCAGCAGCCAACTAACCGCGACGGGAGGGCGGAATGAGCAGTTCTTC	CASSQLTATGGRNEQFF
-	-	TRBV6-5	TRBJ1-6	TGTGCCAGCAGTTACGCGAGACAGAGTAATTCACCCCTCCACTTT	CASSYARQSNSPLHF
-	TRBD1	TRBV9	TRBJ2-1	TGTGCCAGCAGCGTAGAGGACAGGGTTACTGAGCAGTTCTTC	CASSVEDRVTEQFF
few	-	TRBV7-2	TRBJ1-6	TGTGCCAGCAGCACGGGACTTCTTAATTCACCCCTCCACTTT	CASSTGLLNSPLHF
-	TRBD2	TRBV19	TRBJ2-3	TGTGCCAGTAGTATGATCCGGGTCGGGGGGACAGATACGCAGTATTTT	CASSMIRVGGTDTQYF
-	-	TRBV20-1	TRBJ1-6	TGCAGTGCTAGTCCACCCCTCCACTTT	CSASPPLHF